The entry that follows covers one TCR beta chain sequence. These data originate in a study of control samples from healthy donors and cancer patients. Profiling relied on immunoSEQ multiplex PCR, and the TCRdb table lists in-frame clones only, not all of them. The sample lists 100,000 to 150,000 clones, nearly 90% occurring once. CDR3 size: 16 residues. CDR1 MNHNY and CDR2 SVGAGI come from the germline V gene (reference sequence). Deletions cut 2 bases from V and 4 bases from J, with 16 bases between. The sample consisted of PBMCs. The J gene is TRBJ2-3, the V gene TRBV6-6; D may be TRBD2 (6 bases). The TCR comes from a man in his forties or fifties with head and neck cancer. CDR3 nucleotide sequence: TGTGCCAGCAGTTACATCGCACGGGAGTCGCCAGATACGCAGTATTTT. Amino acid sequence: CASSYIARESPDTQYF.